The next 7 T cell receptor beta chains were all read from a single sample in a study of identical twins (TCRdb year 2016). Library preparation employed 5' RACE. Sequencing used an Illumina HiSeq 2000. Using fastp trimming at Q25 and MiXCR clonotype assembly, TCRdb reanalyzed the public sequencing data and kept in-frame beta chains. Merged by CDR3 protein, the rows form single entries marked with the most common genes and DNA. The sample table contains some 1,700,000 distinct CDR3 sequences; only one count was recorded for around 29% of them. The top ten hold 0.25% to 0.3% of the sample. The specimen was cord blood. The receptors derive from a newborn girl in good health.

About this clonotype itself: Compared with germline, one end of the junction differs, possibly owing to a read error. This chain joins TRBV7-7 and TRBJ2-5; TRBD1 is a possible D gene (6 bases). The CDR3 runs 15 residues. Germline V gene sequence: CDR1 SSHAT, CDR2 FNYEAQ (reference sequence). CDR3 amino acids: CASSLARTVQETQYF. The DNA of the CDR3 is TGTGCTAGCAGCTTAGCTAGGACAGTCCAAGAGACCCAGTACTTC.

Only a few counts were recorded for this clonotype. The chain employs TRBV6-7 and TRBJ2-1; D gene ambiguous. TRBV6-7 is given ORF status, its function remaining uncertain. The CDR3 has 16 amino acids. V was shortened by 2 bases and J by 4 bases, with 15 bases between the two germline ends. In DNA form, the CDR3 reads TGTGCCAGCAGTTACGCGACGGACCCCCCATACAATGAGCAGTTCTTC. Protein sequence: CASSYATDPPYNEQFF.

The chain couples TRBV28 to TRBJ1-1; tentative D call: TRBD1 (5 bases). Germline V CDR1 and CDR2: MDHEN, SYDVKM. V lost 0 bases and J lost 4, with 12 bases in between. The CDR3 has 15 amino acids. CDR3 region: CASSLWAGDATEAFF. CDR3 nucleotides: TGTGCCAGCAGTTTATGGGCGGGGGACGCCACTGAAGCTTTCTTT.

In its sample, this clonotype was seen a few times. The genes are TRBV2 and TRBJ2-5; 8 nucleotides line up with TRBD2. V dropped 6 bases and J dropped 6; count of bases not matched to a gene: 9. The CDR3 sequence is 14 residues long. The germline V gene encodes CDR1 SNHLY and CDR2 FYNNEI. The CDR3 loop reads CASRPRPSGQTQYF. CDR3 bases: TGTGCCAGCAGGCCCCGGCCTAGCGGGCAGACCCAGTACTTC.

This clonotype was observed a few times. This chain links TRBV21-1 with TRBJ2-1; the table's D call of TRBD2 was not tested on the DNA. TRBV21-1 is classified as a pseudogene. The CDR3 runs to 17 residues. The CDR3 region is CASSKVEREGEYNEQFF. As DNA, the CDR3 is TGTGCCAGCAGCAAAGTTGAGCGGGAGGGCGAGTACAATGAGCAGTTCTTC.

This clonotype was detected only a few times. The chain joins TRBV4-1 to TRBJ1-1, with D perhaps matching TRBD1 (6 bases). Germline-derived CDR1 and CDR2 are MGHRA and YSYEKL. This CDR3 comprises 14 residues. Trimming cost V 4 bases and J 6 bases, with 15 bases left between them. DNA of the CDR3: TGCGCCAGCAGCCCAACAGGGTTTAGCGCTGAAGCTTTCTTT. It yields the protein CASSPTGFSAEAFF.

This clonotype was seen more than once but under ten times. The chain combines TRBV20-1 with TRBJ2-5; 7 nucleotides align to TRBD1. Losses at the gene ends were 2 bases for V and 5 bases for J; bases not matched to a gene: 5. There are 13 residues in the CDR3. In germline, CDR1 is DFQATT, CDR2 SNEGSKA (reference sequence). Here the CDR3 reads CSARRQGLETQYF. The CDR3 coding sequence is TGCAGTGCTAGACGACAGGGTTTGGAGACCCAGTACTTC.